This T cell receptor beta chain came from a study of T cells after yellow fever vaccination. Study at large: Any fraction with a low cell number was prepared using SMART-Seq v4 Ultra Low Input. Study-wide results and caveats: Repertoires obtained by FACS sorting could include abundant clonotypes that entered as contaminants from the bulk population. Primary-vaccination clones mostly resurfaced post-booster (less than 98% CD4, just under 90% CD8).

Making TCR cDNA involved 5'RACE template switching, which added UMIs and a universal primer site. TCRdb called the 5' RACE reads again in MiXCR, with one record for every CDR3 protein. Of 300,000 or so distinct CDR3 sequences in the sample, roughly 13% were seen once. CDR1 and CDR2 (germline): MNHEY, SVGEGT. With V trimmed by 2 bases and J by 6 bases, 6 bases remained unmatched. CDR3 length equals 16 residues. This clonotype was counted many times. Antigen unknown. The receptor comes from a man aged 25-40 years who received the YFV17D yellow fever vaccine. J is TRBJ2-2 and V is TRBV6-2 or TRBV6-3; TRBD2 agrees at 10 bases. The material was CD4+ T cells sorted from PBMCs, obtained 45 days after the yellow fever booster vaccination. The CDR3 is CASSYPSGRASGELFF. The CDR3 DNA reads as TGTGCCAGCAGTTACCCCAGCGGGAGGGCCTCCGGGGAGCTGTTTTTT.